Presented here are 13 T cell receptor beta chains from one specimen sequenced in a study of shared clonotypes between healthy human individuals. Generated by immunoSEQ multiplex PCR, the TCRdb table keeps only in-frame clones and is missing some. The sample has 2.3 million or so clones; just over 90% are singletons. The specimen sequenced was naive CD4+ T cells from PBMCs. Subset specified: CD45RA+ positively selected. These receptors all come from a man aged 18 to 30 in good health. Some clones in this sample may be carry-over from other donors' samples.

Here the CDR3 DNA reads TGTGCCAGCACCACCCGAGGGTCCGCTAGCGGGTCCTCCTACGAGCAGTACTTC. The encoded protein is CASTTRGSASGSSYEQYF. V usage is TRBV11-2 and J usage is TRBJ2-7, with 8 positions matching TRBD2. Looked up from germline, CDR1 is SGHAT and CDR2 is FQNNGV. CDR3 length: 18 amino acids. Unmatched junction bases numbered 17, after V lost 7 bases and J lost 0 bases.

The table lists this clone with a count of one. DNA of the CDR3: TGTGCCAGCAGCTTAGCCCGACTTAATACGCAGTATTTT. It encodes CASSLARLNTQYF. This rearrangement joins TRBV11-2 to TRBJ2-3; no clear D gene. Trimming shortened V by 1 base and J by 7 bases, and 9 bases separated the two germline ends. Per the germline V gene, CDR1 is SGHAT and CDR2 is FQNNGV. The CDR3 sequence is 13 residues long.

This chain joins TRBV4-1 and TRBJ2-7, with 8 nucleotides matching TRBD2. Germline V gene sequence: CDR1 MGHRA, CDR2 YSYEKL. The CDR3 consists of 15 residues. Germline trimming cut 1 base from V and 7 bases from J; bases unmatched to any gene: 9. CDR3 nucleotide sequence: TGCGCCAGCAGCCAAGGGTTAGCGGGACCCAAGGAGCAGTACTTC. Translated: CASSQGLAGPKEQYF.

The V call is TRBV29-1, the J call TRBJ2-5; no clear D gene. The germline V gene has CDR1 SQVTM and CDR2 ANQGSEA. V was clipped by 7 bases and J by 1 base, with 4 bases between them. The CDR3 has 10 amino acids. CDR3 protein: CSGLQETQYF. The DNA for the CDR3 is TGCAGCGGCCTCCAAGAGACCCAGTACTTC.

The rearrangement uses TRBV27 and TRBJ1-5, with D perhaps TRBD1 (6 bases). The CDR3 is 15 amino acids. The germline V gene has CDR1 MNHEY and CDR2 SMNVEV (reference sequence). V gave up 6 bases and J gave up 5 bases, with 17 bases separating them. The CDR3 region has the DNA TGTGCCAGCAGGTTACCCCCGGGGGCCCATCAGCCCCAGCATTTT. Its protein product is CASRLPPGAHQPQHF.

This chain uses TRBV6-6 with TRBJ2-5, with D possibly matching TRBD1 (5 bases). Germline loops: CDR1 MNHNY, CDR2 SVGAGI (reference sequence). The CDR3 runs to 13 residues. Trimming shortened V by 2 bases and J by 3 bases, and 7 bases separated the two germline ends. The CDR3 protein is CASSYGREETQYF. The CDR3 region has the DNA TGTGCCAGCAGTTACGGCAGGGAAGAGACCCAGTACTTC.

The chain uses TRBV19 and TRBJ1-1; D ambiguous. There are 14 residues in the CDR3. CDR1 and CDR2 (germline): LNHDA, SQIVND (reference sequence). V was shortened by 3 bases and J by 5 bases, with 13 bases between the two germline ends. CDR3 bases: TGTGCCAGTAGTATGGCCCTCCGGAGGACTGAAGCTTTCTTT. Protein sequence: CASSMALRRTEAFF.

The chain combines TRBV10-3 with TRBJ2-5; 7 bases fit TRBD2. The CDR3 contains 14 residues. Germline CDR1 ENHRY, CDR2 SYGVKD. Trimming cost V 0 bases and J 6 bases; bases outside gene matches: 4. The CDR3 DNA reads TGTGCCATCAGTGAGTCGGGAGGGGCCAAGACCCAGTACTTC. It specifies CAISESGGAKTQYF.

V and J are TRBV7-2 and TRBJ1-4; possible D gene TRBD1, 6 bases. Germline V gene data show CDR1 as SGHTA and CDR2 as FQGNSA. The CDR3 is 18 residues long. V lost 2 bases and J lost 4, with 20 bases in between. The CDR3 nucleotides are TGTGCCAGCAGCTTACAGTCTTTGCGGACAGCCAGTAATGAAAAACTGTTTTTT. Protein sequence: CASSLQSLRTASNEKLFF.

With respect to this clone: This sample includes further DNA sequences coding for the same CDR3. The rearrangement uses TRBV6-5 and TRBJ1-2; 10 bases are a match to TRBD1. Trimming cost V 0 bases and J 4 bases; bases outside gene matches: 2. This CDR3 contains 15 residues. The germline V gene has CDR1 MNHEY and CDR2 SVGAGI. The CDR3 loop is CASSYSGQGIYGYTF. CDR3 nucleotide sequence: TGTGCCAGCAGTTACTCGGGACAGGGGATCTATGGCTACACCTTC.

The chain couples TRBV6-1 to TRBJ2-3; 13 bases agree with TRBD2. The CDR3 loop spans 15 amino acids. Per germline, CDR1 MNHNS and CDR2 SASEGT. Unmatched junction bases numbered 2, after V lost 4 bases and J lost 4 bases. CDR3 in DNA: TGTGCCAGCAGTGGACTAGCGGGAGGTGCAGATACGCAGTATTTT. It yields the protein CASSGLAGGADTQYF.

The chain couples TRBV2 to TRBJ1-2, with D perhaps TRBD1 (5 bases). This CDR3 spans 14 amino acids. CDR1 and CDR2 from the germline V gene are SNHLY and FYNNEI. Deletions cut 6 bases from V and 1 base from J, with 12 bases between. CDR3 residues: CASSQMTVNYGYTF. CDR3 sequence (DNA): TGTGCCAGCAGCCAGATGACAGTTAACTATGGCTACACCTTC.

The gene calls are TRBV7-6 and TRBJ2-7; D possibly uses TRBD1 or TRBD2 (5 bases each). V lost 0 bases and J lost 5, with 26 bases in between. CDR3 length equals 19 residues. Per germline, CDR1 SGHVS and CDR2 FNYEAQ. The CDR3 sequence: CASSLAPGPGLGNGDEQYF. The DNA of the CDR3 is TGTGCCAGCAGCTTAGCCCCCGGCCCGGGGCTGGGAAACGGTGACGAGCAGTACTTC.